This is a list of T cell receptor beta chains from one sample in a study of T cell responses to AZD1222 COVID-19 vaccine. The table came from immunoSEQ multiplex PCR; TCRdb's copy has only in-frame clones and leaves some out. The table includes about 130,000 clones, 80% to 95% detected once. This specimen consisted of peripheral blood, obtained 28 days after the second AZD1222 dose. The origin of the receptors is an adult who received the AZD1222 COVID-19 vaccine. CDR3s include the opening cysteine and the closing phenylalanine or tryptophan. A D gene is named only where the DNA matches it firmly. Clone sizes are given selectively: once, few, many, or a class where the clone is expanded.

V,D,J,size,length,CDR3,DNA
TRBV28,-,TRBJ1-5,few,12,CASRPGDQPQHF,TGTGCCAGCAGACCAGGGGATCAGCCCCAGCATTTT
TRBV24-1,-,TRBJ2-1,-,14,CATSDSLRGNEQFF,TGTGCCACCAGTGATTCACTTCGGGGTAATGAGCAGTTCTTC
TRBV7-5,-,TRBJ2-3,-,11,CVRSRTDTQYF,TGTGTCAGAAGCCGAACAGATACGCAGTATTTT
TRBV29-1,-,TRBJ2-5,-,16,CSVEGPGLGHPETQYF,TGCAGCGTTGAAGGCCCTGGACTGGGACACCCAGAGACCCAGTACTTC
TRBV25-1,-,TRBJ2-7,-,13,CASSEISNGEQYF,TGTGCCAGCAGTGAAATTAGTAATGGCGAGCAGTACTTC
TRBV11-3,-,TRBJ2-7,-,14,CASSLTELTYEQYF,TGTGCCAGCAGCCTTACCGAACTAACCTACGAGCAGTACTTC
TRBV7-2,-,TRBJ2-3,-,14,CASSFNRGTDTQYF,TGTGCCAGCAGCTTCAACAGAGGCACAGATACGCAGTATTTT
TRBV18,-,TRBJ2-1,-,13,CASSRDLYNEQFF,TGTGCCAGCTCACGGGACCTCTACAATGAGCAGTTCTTC
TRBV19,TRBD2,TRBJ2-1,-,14,CASSLGLAGGEQFF,TGTGCCAGTAGTCTAGGACTAGCAGGTGGAGAGCAGTTCTTC
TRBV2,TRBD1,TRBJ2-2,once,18,CASSQRTGRIANTGELFF,TGTGCCAGCAGTCAACGGACAGGGCGTATCGCGAACACCGGGGAGCTGTTTTTT
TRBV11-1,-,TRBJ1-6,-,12,CASSFLNSPLHF,TGTGCCAGCAGCTTTCTGAATTCACCCCTCCACTTT
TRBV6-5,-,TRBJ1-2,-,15,CASSSGGAANYGYTF,TGTGCCAGCAGTTCGGGGGGAGCAGCCAACTATGGCTACACCTTC
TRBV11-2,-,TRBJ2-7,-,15,CASSLRRDGAYEQYF,TGTGCCAGCAGCTTGCGCCGGGACGGTGCCTACGAGCAGTACTTC
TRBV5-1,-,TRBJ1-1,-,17,CASSLVGSGGSWTEAFF,TGCGCCAGCAGCTTGGTGGGGTCGGGGGGCTCATGGACTGAAGCTTTCTTT
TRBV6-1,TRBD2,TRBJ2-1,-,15,CASSDGLAGIGEQFF,TGTGCCAGCAGTGACGGACTAGCGGGGATTGGGGAGCAGTTCTTC
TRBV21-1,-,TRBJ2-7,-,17,CASSKNGLAGTSNEQYF,TGTGCCAGCAGCAAAAATGGACTAGCGGGGACCTCCAACGAGCAGTACTTC
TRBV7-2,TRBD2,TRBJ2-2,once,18,CASSLVSGGASRTGELFF,TGTGCCAGCAGCTTAGTTAGCGGGGGGGCCAGCAGAACCGGGGAGCTGTTTTTT
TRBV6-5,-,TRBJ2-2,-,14,CASTRTPGPGELFF,TGTGCCAGCACCCGGACCCCTGGACCCGGGGAGCTGTTTTTT
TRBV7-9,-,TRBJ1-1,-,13,CASSSTQDTEAFF,TGTGCCAGCAGCTCCACCCAAGACACTGAAGCTTTCTTT
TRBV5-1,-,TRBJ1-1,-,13,CASSRGANTEAFF,TGCGCCAGCAGCAGGGGCGCGAACACTGAAGCTTTCTTT
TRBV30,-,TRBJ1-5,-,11,CAWGNDQPQHF,TGTGCCTGGGGTAACGATCAGCCCCAGCATTTT
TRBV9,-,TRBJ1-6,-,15,CASSPRASPDSPLHF,TGTGCCAGCAGCCCGAGGGCCAGTCCGGATTCACCCCTCCACTTT
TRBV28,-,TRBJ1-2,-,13,CASRTQVVSGYTF,TGTGCCAGCAGAACACAGGTCGTTAGTGGCTACACCTTC
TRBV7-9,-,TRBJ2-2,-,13,CASSSVRAGELFF,TGTGCCAGCAGCTCCGTGCGTGCCGGGGAGCTGTTTTTT
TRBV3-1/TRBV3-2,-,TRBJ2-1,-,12,CASSQVGIGQFF,TGTGCCAGCAGCCAAGTTGGAATAGGGCAGTTCTTC
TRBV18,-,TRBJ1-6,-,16,CASSLDQFSYNSPLHF,TGTGCCAGCTCACTGGACCAGTTCTCCTATAATTCACCCCTCCACTTT
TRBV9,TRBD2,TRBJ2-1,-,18,CASSVGPPSSGRSHEQFF,TGTGCCAGCAGCGTAGGTCCCCCCTCTAGCGGGAGGTCGCATGAGCAGTTCTTC
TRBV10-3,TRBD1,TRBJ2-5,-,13,CAIRDRTQETQYF,TGTGCCATCAGGGACAGGACTCAAGAGACCCAGTACTTC
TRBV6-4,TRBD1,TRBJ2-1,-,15,CASSAGTGPYNEQFF,TGTGCCAGCAGTGCCGGGACAGGACCGTACAATGAGCAGTTCTTC
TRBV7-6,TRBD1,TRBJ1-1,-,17,CASSSSGTGGPGTEAFF,TGTGCCAGCAGCAGCTCCGGGACAGGGGGTCCGGGGACTGAAGCTTTCTTT
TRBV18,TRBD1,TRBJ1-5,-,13,CASSDREDQPQHF,TGTGCCAGTTCGGACAGGGAGGATCAGCCCCAGCATTTT
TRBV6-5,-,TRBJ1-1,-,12,CASSYPPGEAFF,TGTGCCAGCAGTTACCCACCCGGAGAAGCTTTCTTT
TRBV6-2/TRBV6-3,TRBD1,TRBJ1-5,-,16,CASSRQGRGSNQPQHF,TGTGCCAGCAGCCGACAGGGTCGGGGAAGCAATCAGCCCCAGCATTTT
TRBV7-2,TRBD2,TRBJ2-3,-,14,CASRAGGSADTQYF,TGTGCCAGCAGAGCGGGGGGGTCCGCAGATACGCAGTATTTT
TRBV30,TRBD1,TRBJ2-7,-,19,CAWSTRLRRETGAVHEQYF,TGTGCCTGGAGTACCCGTTTGCGTCGGGAAACAGGGGCTGTACACGAGCAGTACTTC
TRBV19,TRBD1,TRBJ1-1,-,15,CASSRAGTGDTEAFF,TGTGCCAGTAGTCGCGCCGGGACAGGGGACACTGAAGCTTTCTTT
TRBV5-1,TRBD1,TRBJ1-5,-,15,CASSLGTGGDQPQHF,TGCGCCAGCAGCTTGGGGACAGGGGGCGATCAGCCCCAGCATTTT
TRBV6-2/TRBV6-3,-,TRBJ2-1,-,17,CASSYARPGASYNEQFF,TGTGCCAGCAGTTACGCCCGGCCAGGGGCTTCCTACAATGAGCAGTTCTTC
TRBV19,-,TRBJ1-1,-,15,CASNRGGGMNTEAFF,TGTGCCAGCAACCGGGGTGGAGGGATGAACACTGAAGCTTTCTTT
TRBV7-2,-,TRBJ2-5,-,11,CASSLIETQYF,TGTGCCAGCAGCTTAATAGAGACCCAGTACTTC
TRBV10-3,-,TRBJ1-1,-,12,CATSNEDLSAFF,TGTGCCACCTCTAATGAGGATCTGAGTGCTTTCTTT
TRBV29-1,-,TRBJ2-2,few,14,CSVGRGENTGELFF,TGCAGCGTTGGGCGGGGAGAAAACACCGGGGAGCTGTTTTTT
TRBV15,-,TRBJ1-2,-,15,CATSRDLALNYGYTF,TGTGCCACCAGCAGAGATTTGGCGCTGAACTATGGCTACACCTTC
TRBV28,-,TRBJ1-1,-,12,CASSANSPEAFF,TGTGCCAGCAGTGCCAACAGTCCAGAAGCTTTCTTT
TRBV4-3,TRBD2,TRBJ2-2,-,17,CASSQGAAGGNTGELFF,TGCGCCAGCAGCCAAGGGGCGGCGGGGGGAAACACCGGGGAGCTGTTTTTT
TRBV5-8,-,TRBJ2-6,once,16,CASTTGLFSGANVLTF,TGTGCCAGCACCACGGGACTTTTCTCTGGGGCCAACGTCCTGACTTTC
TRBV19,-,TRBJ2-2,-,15,CASTIVDTYTGELFF,TGTGCCAGTACTATAGTGGACACCTACACCGGGGAGCTGTTTTTT
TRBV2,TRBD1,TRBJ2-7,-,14,CASRDRETSYEQYF,TGTGCCAGCAGGGACAGGGAGACCTCCTACGAGCAGTACTTC
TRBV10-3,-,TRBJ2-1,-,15,CAISVIGGDYNEQFF,TGTGCCATCAGTGTCATAGGAGGCGACTACAATGAGCAGTTCTTC
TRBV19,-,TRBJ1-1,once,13,CASSISRNTEAFF,TGTGCCAGTAGTATATCTCGGAACACTGAAGCTTTCTTT
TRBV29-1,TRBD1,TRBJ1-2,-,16,CSVDLAGQGAPGGYTF,TGCAGCGTTGATCTCGCGGGACAGGGGGCGCCTGGTGGCTACACCTTC
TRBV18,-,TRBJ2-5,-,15,CASSPVAGNQETQYF,TGTGCCAGCTCACCCGTCGCAGGGAACCAAGAGACCCAGTACTTC
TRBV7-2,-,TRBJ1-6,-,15,CASSPGTGHRSPLHF,TGTGCCAGCAGCCCGGGAACGGGGCACAGGTCACCCCTCCACTTT
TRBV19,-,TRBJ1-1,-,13,CASSTTRNTEAFF,TGTGCCAGTAGTACGACCCGGAACACTGAAGCTTTCTTT
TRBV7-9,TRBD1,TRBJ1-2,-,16,CASSKGQALPNYGYTF,TGTGCCAGCAGCAAGGGACAGGCGTTACCTAACTATGGCTACACCTTC
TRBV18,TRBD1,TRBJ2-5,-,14,CASSPLGQGETQYF,TGTGCCAGCTCACCCCTGGGACAGGGAGAGACCCAGTACTTC
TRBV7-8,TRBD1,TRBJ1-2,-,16,CASSFARTGGPGGYTF,TGTGCCAGCAGCTTCGCCCGGACAGGGGGCCCGGGTGGCTACACCTTC
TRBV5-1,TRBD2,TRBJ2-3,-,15,CASSFTSGNTDTQYF,TGCGCCAGCAGCTTTACTAGCGGTAATACAGATACGCAGTATTTT
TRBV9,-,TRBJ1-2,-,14,CASSVGWGDYGYTF,TGTGCCAGCAGCGTAGGCTGGGGAGACTATGGCTACACCTTC